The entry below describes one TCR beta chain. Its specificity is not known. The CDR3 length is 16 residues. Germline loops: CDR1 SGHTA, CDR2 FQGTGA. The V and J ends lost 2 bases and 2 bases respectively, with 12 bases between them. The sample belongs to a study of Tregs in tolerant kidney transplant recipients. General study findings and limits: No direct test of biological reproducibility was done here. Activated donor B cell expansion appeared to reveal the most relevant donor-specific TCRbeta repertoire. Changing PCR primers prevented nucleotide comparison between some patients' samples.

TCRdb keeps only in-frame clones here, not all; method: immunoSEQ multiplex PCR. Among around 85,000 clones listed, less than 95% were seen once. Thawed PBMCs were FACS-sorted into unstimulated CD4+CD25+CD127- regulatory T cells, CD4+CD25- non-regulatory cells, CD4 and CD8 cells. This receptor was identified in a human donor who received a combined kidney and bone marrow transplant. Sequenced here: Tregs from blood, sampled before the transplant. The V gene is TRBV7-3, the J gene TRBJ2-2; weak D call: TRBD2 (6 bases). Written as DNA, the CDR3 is TGTGCCAGCAGCTTAGGCGGGACCACTAACACCGGGGAGCTGTTTTTT. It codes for CASSLGGTTNTGELFF.